These 13 T cell receptor beta chains originate from one sample sequenced in a study of blood T cell repertoires in COVID-19. The assay was immunoSEQ multiplex PCR, and TCRdb's table has in-frame clones only and misses some. The table includes hundreds of thousands of clones, roughly nine tenths detected once. The source material was PBMCs or T cells enriched from blood (not recorded which). The receptors originated from a man aged 30 to 39 who had recovered from COVID-19.

The chain couples TRBV7-9 to TRBJ1-4; D is perhaps TRBD1 (5 bases). V lost 5 bases and J lost 0, with 7 bases in between. There are 14 residues in the CDR3. CDR1 SEHNR and CDR2 FQNEAQ come from the germline V gene (reference sequence). CDR3 loop: CASSPRATNEKLFF. The CDR3 nucleotides read TGTGCCAGCAGCCCCAGGGCAACTAATGAAAAACTGTTTTTT.

The gene calls are TRBV20-1 and TRBJ1-1; tentative D call: TRBD1 (5 bases). The CDR3 sequence is 11 residues long. The V gene lost 6 bases and the J gene lost 6 bases, with 11 bases spanning the gap. The germline gives CDR1 DFQATT, CDR2 SNEGSKA (reference sequence). The CDR3 sequence is CSAWGVPEAFF. For the CDR3, the DNA is TGCAGTGCCTGGGGGGTGCCTGAAGCTTTCTTT.

J is TRBJ1-2 and V is TRBV5-1; 8 bases are a match to TRBD1. V gave up 6 bases and J gave up 4 bases; unmatched junction bases: 8. CDR3 length: 14 amino acids. Looked up from germline, CDR1 is SGHRS and CDR2 is YFSETQ. CDR3 coding DNA: TGCGCCAGCACGTCTCGGACAGGGACCTATGGCTACACCTTC. Translating gives CASTSRTGTYGYTF. The complete variable domain, with remaining parts taken from reference TRBV5-1 and TRBJ1-2, reads KAGVTQTPRYLIKTRGQQVTLSCSPISGHRSVSWYQQTPGQGLQFLFEYFSETQRNKGNFPGRFSGRQFSNSRSEMNVSTLELGDSALYLCASTSRTGTYGYTFGSGTRLTVV.

The V and J genes are TRBV3-1 (or the pseudogene TRBV3-2) and TRBJ2-1, with D possibly TRBD2 on 6 matching bases. Trimming stripped 2 bases from V and 4 bases from J, with 15 bases between. CDR1 is LGHDT, CDR2 YNNKEL, per germline (reference sequence). This CDR3 region has 16 residues. The chain's CDR3 is CASSQNIAAIYNEQFF. The CDR3 DNA sequence: TGTGCCAGCAGCCAAAATATAGCGGCCATATACAATGAGCAGTTCTTC.

The chain joins TRBV11-1 to TRBJ2-7; 8 positions agree with TRBD1. The CDR3 is 14 residues long. Unmatched junction bases numbered 8, after V lost 10 bases and J lost 0 bases. CDR1 SGHAT and CDR2 FQDESV come from the germline V gene (reference sequence). CDR3 residues: CATSRGQASYEQYF. CDR3 nucleotide sequence: TGTGCCACATCGAGGGGACAGGCCTCCTACGAGCAGTACTTC.

This sequence joins TRBV4-2 and TRBJ1-1, with D uncertain. Between the trimmed V and J ends, which lost 0 bases and 5 bases, there was a span of 10 bases. The germline gives CDR1 LGHNA, CDR2 YNFKEQ. The CDR3 extends over 14 amino acids. CDR3 nucleotide sequence: TGTGCCAGCAGCCAAGACGGTGCTAAAACTGAAGCTTTCTTT. It specifies CASSQDGAKTEAFF.

The rearrangement uses TRBV5-4 and TRBJ2-2; 7 nucleotides agree with TRBD1. Unmatched junction bases numbered 5, after V lost 2 bases and J lost 4 bases. The CDR3 sequence is 15 residues long. Germline CDR1 and CDR2: SGHNT and YYREEE (reference sequence). CDR3 amino acids: CASSLGQDRTGELFF. CDR3 in DNA: TGTGCCAGCAGCTTAGGACAGGACCGCACCGGGGAGCTGTTTTTT.

This clone appeared a few times. In DNA, the CDR3 is TGTGCCAGCTGGACAGACCTATATGGCTACACCTTC. It is translated as CASWTDLYGYTF. The rearrangement uses TRBV28 and TRBJ1-2; possibly TRBD1 for D (6 bases). This CDR3 region has 12 residues. Germline CDR1 and CDR2: MDHEN and SYDVKM. V was cut by 8 bases and J by 5 bases, with 12 bases left in between.

The chain links TRBV5-6 to TRBJ2-1; the match to TRBD2 covers 10 bases. The V gene end was trimmed by 4 bases and the J gene end by 3 bases; junction bases not matched to a gene: 16. The CDR3 has 19 amino acids. Looked up from germline, CDR1 is SGHDT and CDR2 is YYEEEE. The CDR3 region has the DNA TGTGCCAGCAGCAACCGGCGGGACAGTAGCGGGAGGCTCTACAATGAGCAGTTCTTC. Translated, it gives CASSNRRDSSGRLYNEQFF.

The rearrangement uses TRBV24-1 and TRBJ2-5; tentatively, D is TRBD2 (6 bases). Trimming pared 1 base from V and 5 bases from J, leaving 16 bases between. CDR3 length equals 16 residues. Germline-derived CDR1 and CDR2 are KGHDR and SFDVKD. The CDR3 protein is CATSDLGSGSGETQYF. Here the CDR3 DNA reads TGTGCCACCAGTGATTTAGGGAGCGGAAGCGGGGAGACCCAGTACTTC.

The rearrangement joins TRBV4-1 to TRBJ1-4, with 8 bases identical to TRBD1. Germline CDR1 reads MGHRA; CDR2 reads YSYEKL. The J segment lost 8 bases and the V segment lost 4 bases, leaving 6 bases of the junction unmatched. The CDR3 is made up of 14 amino acids. CDR3 coding DNA: TGCGCCAGCAGCCTTGGACAGGGTGGAGAAAAACTGTTTTTT. Its translation is CASSLGQGGEKLFF.

The chain joins TRBV5-1 to TRBJ2-3; maybe TRBD2 (5 bases). The CDR3 is made up of 17 amino acids. Deletions cut 0 bases from V and 4 bases from J, with 18 bases between. Per germline, CDR1 SGHRS and CDR2 YFSETQ. The DNA of the CDR3 is TGCGCCAGCAGCTTGGCCGGGAAAACACCGGCACCAGATACGCAGTATTTT. Protein: CASSLAGKTPAPDTQYF.

Ten or more counts support this clone. The chain couples TRBV4-2 to TRBJ2-7, with a weak D call TRBD1 (5 bases). CDR1 is LGHNA, CDR2 YNFKEQ, per germline. Trimming took 6 bases from V and 5 from J, leaving 11 bases between them. There are 12 residues in the CDR3. The CDR3 sequence: CASSRKGDEQYF. The CDR3 DNA reads TGTGCCAGCAGTCGGAAAGGGGACGAGCAGTACTTC.